This T cell receptor (beta chain) is from a study of T cells in Graves' hyperthyroidism and ophthalmopathy. Findings and limits, study-wide: Expanded thyroid clonotypes (above 0.001) were mostly also found in blood. Stable hyperthyroidism was separated from ophthalmopathy by a model based on 13 V-J features.

With 10 bases clipped from V and 0 bases from J, the junction kept 11 bases outside the gene matches. The CDR3 sequence is 15 residues long. CDR1 LNHDA and CDR2 SQIVND come from the germline V gene (reference sequence). This clonotype was counted only a few times. Its antigen remains unknown. TCR beta CDR3 region amplification was performed from RNA transcripts. The HTBI primer set served for first-round RT-PCR of the TCR CDR3. MiXCR, applied by TCRdb to the multiplex PCR reads, yields one record per CDR3 protein. The data contain hundreds of thousands of distinct CDR3 sequences, 40% to 55% of them singletons.

This rearrangement joins TRBV19 to TRBJ1-2; 7 nucleotides align to TRBD1. The sequenced sample was peripheral blood or thyroid tissue (not recorded which). This clonotype was sampled from an adult man with Graves' disease, either hyperthyroidism or ophthalmopathy (not recorded which). The CDR3 DNA follows: TGTGCCACCACTGGAGGGGGCACTGCTAACTATGGCTACACCTTC. It encodes CATTGGGTANYGYTF.